This T cell receptor beta chain was obtained from a study of shared clonotypes between healthy human individuals. The assay was immunoSEQ multiplex PCR, and TCRdb's table has in-frame clones only and misses some. The sample records under 350,000 clones, around 90% being singletons. This clone was observed a handful of times. The ends were cut back, 0 bases at V and 11 bases at J, with 4 bases in the middle. The CDR3 spans 10 residues. Germline-derived CDR1 and CDR2 are SNHLY and FYNNEI. The specimen sequenced was memory CD8+ T cells sorted from blood. Stated subset: CD45RO+ cells pooled with CCR7-negative TemRA cells. This chain links TRBV2 with TRBJ1-1; D uncertain. The clonotype originates from a man between 18 and 29 years old in good health. In nucleotides, the CDR3 is TGTGCCAGCAGTGAAGCTTTGGCTTTCTTT. Amino acids: CASSEALAFF.